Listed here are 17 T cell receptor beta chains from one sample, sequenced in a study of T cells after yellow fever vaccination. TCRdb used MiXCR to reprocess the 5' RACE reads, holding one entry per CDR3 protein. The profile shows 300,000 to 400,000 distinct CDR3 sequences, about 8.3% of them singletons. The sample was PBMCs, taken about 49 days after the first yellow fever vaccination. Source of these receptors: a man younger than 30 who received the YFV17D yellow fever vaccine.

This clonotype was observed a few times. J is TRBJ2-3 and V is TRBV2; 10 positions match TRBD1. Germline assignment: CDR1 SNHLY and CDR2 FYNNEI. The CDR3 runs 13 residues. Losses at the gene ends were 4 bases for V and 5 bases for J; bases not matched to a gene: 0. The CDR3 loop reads CASSGDRGDTQYF. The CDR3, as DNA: TGTGCCAGCAGTGGGGACAGGGGAGATACGCAGTATTTT.

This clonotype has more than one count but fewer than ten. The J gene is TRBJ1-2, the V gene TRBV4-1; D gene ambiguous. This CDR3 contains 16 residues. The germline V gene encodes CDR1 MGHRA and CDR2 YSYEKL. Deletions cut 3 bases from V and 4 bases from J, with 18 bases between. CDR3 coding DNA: TGCGCCAGCAGCCACGCCACCTCTGTAGGTGCCTATGGCTACACCTTC. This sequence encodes CASSHATSVGAYGYTF.

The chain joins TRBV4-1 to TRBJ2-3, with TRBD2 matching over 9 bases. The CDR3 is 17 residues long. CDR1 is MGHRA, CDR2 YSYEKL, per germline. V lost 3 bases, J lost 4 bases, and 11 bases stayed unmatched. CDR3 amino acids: CASSHRSLAGLSDTQYF. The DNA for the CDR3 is TGCGCCAGCAGCCACCGCTCCCTAGCGGGGCTGTCAGATACGCAGTATTTT.

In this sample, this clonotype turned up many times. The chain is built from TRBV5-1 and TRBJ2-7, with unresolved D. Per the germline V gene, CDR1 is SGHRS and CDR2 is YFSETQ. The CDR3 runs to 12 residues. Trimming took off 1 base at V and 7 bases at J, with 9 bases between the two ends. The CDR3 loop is CASSLLGSEQYF. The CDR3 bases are TGCGCCAGCAGCTTGCTTGGATCGGAGCAGTACTTC.

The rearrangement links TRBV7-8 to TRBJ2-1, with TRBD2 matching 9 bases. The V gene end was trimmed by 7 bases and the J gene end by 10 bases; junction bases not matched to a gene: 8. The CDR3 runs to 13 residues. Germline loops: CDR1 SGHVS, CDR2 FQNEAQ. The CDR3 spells CASKDIAGAEQFF. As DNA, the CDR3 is TGTGCCAGCAAGGACATAGCGGGGGCAGAGCAGTTCTTC.

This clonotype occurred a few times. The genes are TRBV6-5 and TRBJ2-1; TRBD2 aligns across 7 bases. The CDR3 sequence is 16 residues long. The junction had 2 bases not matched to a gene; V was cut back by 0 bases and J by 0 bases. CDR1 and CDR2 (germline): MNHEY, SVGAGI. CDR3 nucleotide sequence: TGTGCCAGCAGTTACTCGGCGGGGGTCTCCTACAATGAGCAGTTCTTC. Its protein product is CASSYSAGVSYNEQFF.

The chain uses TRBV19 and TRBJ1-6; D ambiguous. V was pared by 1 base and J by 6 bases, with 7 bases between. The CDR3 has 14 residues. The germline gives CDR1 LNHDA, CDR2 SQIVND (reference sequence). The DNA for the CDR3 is TGTGCCAGTAGTATAGTCCGGGGTAATTCACCCCTCCACTTT. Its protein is CASSIVRGNSPLHF. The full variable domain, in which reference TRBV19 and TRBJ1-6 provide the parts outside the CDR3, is DGGITQSPKYLFRKEGQNVTLSCEQNLNHDAMYWYRQDPGQGLRLIYYSQIVNDFQKGDIAEGYSVSREKKESFPLTVTSAQKNPTAFYLCASSIVRGNSPLHFGNGTRLTVT.

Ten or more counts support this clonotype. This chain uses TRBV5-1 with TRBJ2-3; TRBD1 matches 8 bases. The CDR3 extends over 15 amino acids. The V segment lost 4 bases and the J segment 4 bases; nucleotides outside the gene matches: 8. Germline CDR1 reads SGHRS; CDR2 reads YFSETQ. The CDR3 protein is CASSQGARPPDTQYF. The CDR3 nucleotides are TGCGCCAGCAGCCAGGGGGCGCGTCCCCCAGATACGCAGTATTTT.

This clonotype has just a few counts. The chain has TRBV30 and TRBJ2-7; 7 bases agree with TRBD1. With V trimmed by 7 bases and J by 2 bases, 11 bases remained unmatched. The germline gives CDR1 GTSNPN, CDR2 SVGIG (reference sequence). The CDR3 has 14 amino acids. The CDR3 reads CASSRGGAAYEQYF. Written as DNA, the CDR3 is TGTGCCTCCTCCCGAGGGGGCGCAGCCTACGAGCAGTACTTC.

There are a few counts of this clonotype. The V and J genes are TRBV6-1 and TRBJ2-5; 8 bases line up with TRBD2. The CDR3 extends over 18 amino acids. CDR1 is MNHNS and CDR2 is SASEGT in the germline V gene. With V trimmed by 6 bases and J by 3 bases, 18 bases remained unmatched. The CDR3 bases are TGTGCCAGCAGCCGCTCGAACCGGGGGAGCGGGGGAGAAGAGACCCAGTACTTC. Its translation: CASSRSNRGSGGEETQYF.

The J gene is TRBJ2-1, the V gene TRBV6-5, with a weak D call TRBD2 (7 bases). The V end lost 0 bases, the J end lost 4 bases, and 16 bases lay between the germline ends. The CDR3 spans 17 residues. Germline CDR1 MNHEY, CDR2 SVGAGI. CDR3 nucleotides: TGTGCCAGCAGTTACTCGATGGAGGGGGGGACATACAATGAGCAGTTCTTC. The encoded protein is CASSYSMEGGTYNEQFF.

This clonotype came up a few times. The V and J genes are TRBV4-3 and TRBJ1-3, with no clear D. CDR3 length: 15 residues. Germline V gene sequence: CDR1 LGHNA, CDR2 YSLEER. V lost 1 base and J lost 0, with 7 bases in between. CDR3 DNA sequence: TGCGCCAGCAGCCAAGTGGTTAGCTCTGGAAACACCATATATTTT. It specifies CASSQVVSSGNTIYF.

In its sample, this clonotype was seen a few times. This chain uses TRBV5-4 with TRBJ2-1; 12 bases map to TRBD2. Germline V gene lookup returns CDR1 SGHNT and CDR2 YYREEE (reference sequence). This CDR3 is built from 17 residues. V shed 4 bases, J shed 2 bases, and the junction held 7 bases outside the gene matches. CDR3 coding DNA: TGTGCCAGCAGCCCCCAACTAGCGGGGGGTACCTACAATGAGCAGTTCTTC. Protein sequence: CASSPQLAGGTYNEQFF.

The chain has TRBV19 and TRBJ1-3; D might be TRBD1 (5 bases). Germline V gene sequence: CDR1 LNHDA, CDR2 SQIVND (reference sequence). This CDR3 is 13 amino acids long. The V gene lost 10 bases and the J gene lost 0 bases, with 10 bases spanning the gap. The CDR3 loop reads CATDTNSGNTIYF. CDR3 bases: TGTGCCACGGACACTAACTCTGGAAACACCATATATTTT.

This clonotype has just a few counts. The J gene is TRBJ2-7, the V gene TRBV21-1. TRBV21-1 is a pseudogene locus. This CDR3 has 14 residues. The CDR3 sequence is CASSKRQWCYEQYV. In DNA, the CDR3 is TGTGCCAGCAGCAAAAGGCAGTGGTGCTACGAGCAGTACGTC.

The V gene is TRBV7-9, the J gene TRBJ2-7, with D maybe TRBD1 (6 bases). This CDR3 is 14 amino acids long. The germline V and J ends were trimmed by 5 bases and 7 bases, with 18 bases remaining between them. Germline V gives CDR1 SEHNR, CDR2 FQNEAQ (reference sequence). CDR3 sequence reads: CASSRNNRAQEQYF. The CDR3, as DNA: TGTGCCAGCAGCCGTAATAACAGGGCGCAAGAGCAGTACTTC.

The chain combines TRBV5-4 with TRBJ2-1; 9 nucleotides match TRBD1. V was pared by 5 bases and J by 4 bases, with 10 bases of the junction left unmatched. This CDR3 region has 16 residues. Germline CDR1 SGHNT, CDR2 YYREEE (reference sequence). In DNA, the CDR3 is TGTGCCAGCAGTTTTCCCGGGGACAGGGCATACAATGAGCAGTTCTTC. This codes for CASSFPGDRAYNEQFF.